Listed below are T cell receptor beta chains from one sample, sequenced in a study of prognosis after radiotherapy for stage I lung cancer. TCRdb reprocessed the multiplex PCR reads with MiXCR, giving one entry per CDR3 protein. In the table there are approximately 51,000 distinct CDR3 sequences, about 32% of which are singletons. The input for sequencing was PBMCs, taken before or after stereotactic body radiation therapy (not recorded which). The receptors stem from a donor aged 50 or older with non-small cell lung cancer. CDR3s include the opening cysteine and the closing phenylalanine or tryptophan. D genes are given only for firm matches. Clone size is not always given. Where it is, it says once, few, many or a class for expanded clones.

clone size: many; J gene: TRBJ2-3; V gene: TRBV7-3; D gene: -; CDR3 protein: CASSLTLPDTQYF; CDR3 DNA: TGTGCCAGCAGCTTAACGCTTCCAGATACGCAGTATTTT
clone size: -; J gene: TRBJ1-2; V gene: TRBV5-1; D gene: -; CDR3 protein: CASSLGGEGFRTCGYTF; CDR3 DNA: TGCGCCAGCAGCCTGGGGGGCGAGGGCTTCAGGACGTGTGGCTACACCTTC
clone size: many; J gene: TRBJ2-7; V gene: TRBV4-1; D gene: -; CDR3 protein: CASSQDSFYEQYF; CDR3 DNA: TGCGCCAGCAGCCAAGACAGTTTCTACGAGCAGTACTTC
clone size: few; J gene: TRBJ2-7; V gene: TRBV5-6; D gene: -; CDR3 protein: CASSSLRRGTYEQYF; CDR3 DNA: TGTGCCAGCAGTTCCCTCCGTAGGGGGACGTACGAGCAGTACTTC
clone size: many; J gene: TRBJ1-6; V gene: TRBV6-2/TRBV6-3; D gene: TRBD1; CDR3 protein: CASSRQGLNLPLHF; CDR3 DNA: TGTGCCAGCAGTAGACAGGGCTTGAATTTACCCCTCCACTTT
clone size: -; J gene: TRBJ2-2; V gene: TRBV11-3; D gene: -; CDR3 protein: CASGSGHGSTGELFF; CDR3 DNA: TGTGCCAGCGGCTCGGGACATGGGTCCACCGGGGAGCTGTTTTTT
clone size: medium-sized; J gene: TRBJ1-6; V gene: TRBV24-1; D gene: TRBD1; CDR3 protein: CATSDLQGGAPLHF; CDR3 DNA: TGTGCCACCAGTGATCTCCAGGGGGGCGCACCCCTCCACTTT
clone size: -; J gene: TRBJ2-2; V gene: TRBV6-1; D gene: -; CDR3 protein: CASRINNSSWVSCGELFF; CDR3 DNA: TGTGCCAGCAGGATCAACAATAGTTCATGGGTAAGTTGCGGGGAGCTGTTTTTT
clone size: many; J gene: TRBJ1-1; V gene: TRBV9; D gene: -; CDR3 protein: CASSVVGVNTEAFF; CDR3 DNA: TGTGCCAGCAGCGTAGTAGGGGTGAACACTGAAGCTTTCTTT
clone size: many; J gene: TRBJ1-2; V gene: TRBV6-2/TRBV6-3; D gene: -; CDR3 protein: CASSHTPGRTGYTF; CDR3 DNA: TGTGCCAGCAGTCACACCCCCGGACGAACCGGCTACACCTTC
clone size: -; J gene: TRBJ1-2; V gene: TRBV7-2; D gene: -; CDR3 protein: CASSLGGGNTF; CDR3 DNA: TGTGCCAGCAGCTTAGGAGGTGGAAACACCTTC
clone size: once; J gene: TRBJ1-6; V gene: TRBV12-3/TRBV12-4; D gene: -; CDR3 protein: CASAGVNSPLHF; CDR3 DNA: TGTGCCAGCGCCGGGGTCAACTCACCCCTCCACTTT
clone size: many; J gene: TRBJ2-7; V gene: TRBV20-1; D gene: -; CDR3 protein: CSARVPRTYEQYF; CDR3 DNA: TGCAGTGCTAGAGTCCCCAGGACCTACGAGCAGTACTTC
clone size: -; J gene: TRBJ1-1; V gene: TRBV2; D gene: TRBD1; CDR3 protein: CASTGQGTNTEAFF; CDR3 DNA: TGTGCCAGCACCGGACAGGGGACGAACACTGAAGCTTTCTTT
clone size: -; J gene: TRBJ2-1; V gene: TRBV19; D gene: -; CDR3 protein: CAISPYGGVGDEQFF; CDR3 DNA: TGTGCCATTAGCCCCTATGGCGGCGTTGGGGATGAGCAGTTCTTC
clone size: many; J gene: TRBJ2-7; V gene: TRBV7-2; D gene: -; CDR3 protein: CASSFTTGGSYEQYF; CDR3 DNA: TGTGCCAGCAGCTTTACTACCGGGGGTTCCTACGAGCAGTACTTC